This TCR beta chain was sequenced for a study of T cells in Graves' hyperthyroidism and ophthalmopathy (dated 2019 in TCRdb). About the investigation overall: Peripheral blood was sampled at the time of initial diagnosis, prior to any treatment. The 95 to 100 discovery patients were randomly divided into training and test sets at a 7:3 ratio. In roughly six Graves' hyperthyroidism patients, the study also compared T-cell repertoires from thyroid tissue with T-cell repertoires from blood. After sampling, hyperthyroidism patients received methimazole starting at 30 mg daily, and ophthalmopathy patients received high-dose intravenous methylprednisolone. TCR Vbeta CDR3 sequencing of 120 to 150 peripheral blood samples (under 45 ophthalmopathy, 75 hyperthyroidism and around 17 progressor patients) is reported in the paper. To identify distinguishing TCR V-J signatures, a discovery cohort of 100 patients was used, comprising 40 to 45 with Graves' ophthalmopathy and 57 with stable Graves' hyperthyroidism. Prospective prediction of ophthalmopathy was tested in an independent validation cohort consisting of 18 hyperthyroidism patients and approximately 16 patients who later progressed to ophthalmopathy. What the study reported, not specific to this receptor: No statistical method was used to set the sample size in advance, and investigators knew the group allocation. In validation, the model predicted progression to ophthalmopathy with 55% to 71% sensitivity and less than 80% specificity, a median of approximately 6.7 months before onset. A model built on a 13 V-J signature distinguished ophthalmopathy from stable hyperthyroidism, reaching around 87% sensitivity and approximately 81% specificity in cross-validation and 80%/75% in testing. Most expanded thyroid clonotypes (frequency above 0.001) were also detected in blood, suggesting blood repertoires may reflect thyroid immune responses.

This clonotype was counted a few times. Its antigen is still unknown. Base-call qualities are not available, and no considerably larger clone is one nucleotide away. The TCR beta CDR3 regions were amplified from the RNA transcripts. The first round of RT-PCR for the TCR CDR3 was performed with the HTBI primer set and the Qiagen OneStep RT-PCR kit. The libraries were constructed in a second round of multiplex PCR and then size-selected and purified. Libraries were sequenced paired-end with 100 bp reads on an Illumina HiSeq2000. The original methods were these. SOAPnuke was used to process the raw data, throwing out any read that contained adapters or uncalled bases, had a mean Phred below 15, or lacked an exact constant-primer or identifier match. High-quality paired reads were merged using COPE v1.2.5, and each unique nucleotide sequence was defined as a clonotype. MiTCR v1.1 was used to align clonotypes to the IMGT TRBV, TRBD and TRBJ reference segments. Only V-J combinations with frequency above 0.0001, covering 99% to 99.2% of repertoires, were analysed. A TCS score was defined as the ratio of F50 (clonal expansion) to E x V (chaos), with BLOSUM62-based TCRdist applied between CDR3 peptides within each V-J. Welch's t-statistics and random forest reduced approximately 520 V-J features to some 14, which were used in a naive Bayes classifier (R e1071). TCRdb reanalyzed the raw reads on its own, using fastp at Q25 for trimming and MiXCR for clone calling, and kept in-frame beta chains. CDR3 protein sequences are deduplicated, and each keeps its most common genes and DNA. TCRdb assigned the V and J calls; the authors' analysis was not used. A total of approximately 430,000 distinct CDR3 sequences appear in this sample, 15% to 19% of them only once. Clones ranked in the top ten supply over 12% of the sample.

A patient counted as having stable Graves' hyperthyroidism if no progression to ophthalmopathy occurred over 18 months of follow-up. The hyperthyroidism patients were between 18 and 65 years old and newly diagnosed, with a disease duration of less than 2 months. Any patient with an uncontrolled infection, another autoimmune disease, pregnancy or lactation was excluded. Clinical symptoms, serum thyroxine and TRAb, thyroid ultrasound, and orbital computed tomography formed the basis for the diagnoses. PBMCs were separated from 10 ml of fresh peripheral blood using Ficoll-Paque density gradient centrifugation. Total RNA was extracted using Trizol reagent, and RNA quality was assessed on an Agilent 2100 Bioanalyzer. Counted from cysteine to phenylalanine, this CDR3 has 15 amino acids. Of the read, only the CDR3 DNA is kept; its 45 bases are in frame from base 1. V and J lose 1 base and 5 bases, and a span of 11 bases separates them. CDR1 is given as SGHAT and CDR2 as FQNNGV, both from the germline V gene.

The V and J segments used are TRBV11-2 and TRBJ2-2, with TRBD1 tentatively as D gene (6 bases match). This receptor was obtained from a woman under 30 with Graves' hyperthyroidism. Material for sequencing was blood. The DNA is as follows: TGTGCCAGCAGCTTAGGCAGGGGAACAACCGGGGAGCTGTTTTTT. Translated, it reads CASSLGRGTTGELFF.